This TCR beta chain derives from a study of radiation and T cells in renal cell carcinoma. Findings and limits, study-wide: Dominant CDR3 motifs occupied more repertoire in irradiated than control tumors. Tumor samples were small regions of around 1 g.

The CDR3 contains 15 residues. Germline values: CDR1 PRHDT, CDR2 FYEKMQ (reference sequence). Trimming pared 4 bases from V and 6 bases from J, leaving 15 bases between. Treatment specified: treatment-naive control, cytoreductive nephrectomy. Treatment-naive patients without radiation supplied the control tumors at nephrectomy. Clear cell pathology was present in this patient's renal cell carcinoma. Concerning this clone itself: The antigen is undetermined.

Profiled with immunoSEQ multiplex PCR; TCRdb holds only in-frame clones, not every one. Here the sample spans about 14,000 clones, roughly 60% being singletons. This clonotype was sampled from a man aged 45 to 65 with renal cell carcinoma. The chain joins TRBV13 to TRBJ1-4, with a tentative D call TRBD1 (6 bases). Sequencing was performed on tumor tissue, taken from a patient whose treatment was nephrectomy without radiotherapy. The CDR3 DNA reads TGTGCCAGCAGCTCCGGGGGGACAAGCGATGAAAAACTGTTTTTT. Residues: CASSSGGTSDEKLFF. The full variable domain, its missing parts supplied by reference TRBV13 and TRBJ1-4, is AAGVIQSPRHLIKEKRETATLKCYPIPRHDTVYWYQQGPGQDPQFLISFYEKMQSDKGSIPDRFSAQQFSDYHSELNMSSLELGDSALYFCASSSGGTSDEKLFFGSGTQLSVL.